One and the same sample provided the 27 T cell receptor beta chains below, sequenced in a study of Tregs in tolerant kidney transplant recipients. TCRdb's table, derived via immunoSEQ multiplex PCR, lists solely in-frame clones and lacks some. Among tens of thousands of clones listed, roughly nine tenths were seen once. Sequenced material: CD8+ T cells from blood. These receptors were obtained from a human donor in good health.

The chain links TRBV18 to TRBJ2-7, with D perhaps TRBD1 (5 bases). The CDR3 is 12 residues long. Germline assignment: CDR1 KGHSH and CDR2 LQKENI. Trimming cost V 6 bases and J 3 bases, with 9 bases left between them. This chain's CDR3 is CASSPDSYEQYF. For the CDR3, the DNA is TGTGCCAGCTCCCCCGACAGCTACGAGCAGTACTTC.

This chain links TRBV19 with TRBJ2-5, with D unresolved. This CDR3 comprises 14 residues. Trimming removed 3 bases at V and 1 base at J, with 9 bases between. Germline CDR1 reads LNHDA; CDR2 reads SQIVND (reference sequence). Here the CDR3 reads CASSILSGQETQYF. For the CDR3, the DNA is TGTGCCAGTAGTATCTTGTCTGGCCAAGAGACCCAGTACTTC.

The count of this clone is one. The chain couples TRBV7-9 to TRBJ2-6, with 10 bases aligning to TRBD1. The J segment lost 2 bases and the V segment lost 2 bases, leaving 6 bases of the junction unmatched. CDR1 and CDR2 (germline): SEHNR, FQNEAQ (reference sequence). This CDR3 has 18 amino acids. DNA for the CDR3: TGTGCCAGCAGCTTATGGGACAGGGGAATCGCTGGGGCCAACGTCCTGACTTTC. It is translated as CASSLWDRGIAGANVLTF.

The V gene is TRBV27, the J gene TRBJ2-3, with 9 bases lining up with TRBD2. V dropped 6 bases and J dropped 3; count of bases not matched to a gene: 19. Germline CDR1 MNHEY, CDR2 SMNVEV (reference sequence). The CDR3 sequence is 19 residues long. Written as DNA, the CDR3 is TGTGCCAGCAGAGGGGGGGCTAGCGGGATTATCGAGGGGACAGATACGCAGTATTTT. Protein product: CASRGGASGIIEGTDTQYF.

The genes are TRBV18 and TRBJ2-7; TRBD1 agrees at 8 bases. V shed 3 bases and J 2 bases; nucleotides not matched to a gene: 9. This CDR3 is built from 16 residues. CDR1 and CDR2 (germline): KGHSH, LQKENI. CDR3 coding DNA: TGTGCCAGCTCACCGAAGGACAGGGAGCTTACCTACGAGCAGTACTTC. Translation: CASSPKDRELTYEQYF.

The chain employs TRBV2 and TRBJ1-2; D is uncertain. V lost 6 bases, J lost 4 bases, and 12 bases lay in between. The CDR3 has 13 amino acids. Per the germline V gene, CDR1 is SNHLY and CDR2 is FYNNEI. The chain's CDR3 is CASRDSFFYGYTF. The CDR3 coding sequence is TGTGCCAGCAGGGATTCGTTCTTCTATGGCTACACCTTC.

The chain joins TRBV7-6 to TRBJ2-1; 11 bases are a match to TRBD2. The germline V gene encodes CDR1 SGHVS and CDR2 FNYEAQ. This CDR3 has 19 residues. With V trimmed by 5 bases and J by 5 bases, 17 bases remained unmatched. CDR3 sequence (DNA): TGTGCCAGCAGCCGAGGTTATTTATTAGCGGGGGGGCCCCACAATGAGCAGTTCTTC. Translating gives CASSRGYLLAGGPHNEQFF. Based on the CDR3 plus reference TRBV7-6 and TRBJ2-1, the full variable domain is GAGVSQSPRYKVTKRGQDVALRCDPISGHVSLYWYRQALGQGPEFLTYFNYEAQQDKSGLPNDRFSAERPEGSISTLTIQRTEQRDSAMYRCASSRGYLLAGGPHNEQFFGPGTRLTVL.

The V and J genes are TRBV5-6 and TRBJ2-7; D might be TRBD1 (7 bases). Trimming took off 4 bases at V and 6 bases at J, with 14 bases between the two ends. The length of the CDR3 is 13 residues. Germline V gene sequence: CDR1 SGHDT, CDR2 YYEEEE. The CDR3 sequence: CASSGEDRREQYF. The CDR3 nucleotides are TGTGCCAGCAGCGGGGAGGACAGGCGCGAGCAGTACTTC.

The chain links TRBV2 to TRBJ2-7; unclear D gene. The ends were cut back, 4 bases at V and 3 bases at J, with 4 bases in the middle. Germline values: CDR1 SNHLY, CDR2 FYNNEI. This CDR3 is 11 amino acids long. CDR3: CASSAGYEQYF. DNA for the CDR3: TGTGCCAGCAGTGCCGGCTACGAGCAGTACTTC.

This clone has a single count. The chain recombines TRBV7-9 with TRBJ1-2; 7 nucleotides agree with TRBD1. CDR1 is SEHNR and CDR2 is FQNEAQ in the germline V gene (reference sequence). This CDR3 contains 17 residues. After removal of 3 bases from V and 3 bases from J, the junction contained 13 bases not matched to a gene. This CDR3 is CASSFLGTAGNYYGYTF. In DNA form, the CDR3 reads TGTGCCAGCAGCTTCCTTGGGACAGCCGGGAATTACTATGGCTACACCTTC.

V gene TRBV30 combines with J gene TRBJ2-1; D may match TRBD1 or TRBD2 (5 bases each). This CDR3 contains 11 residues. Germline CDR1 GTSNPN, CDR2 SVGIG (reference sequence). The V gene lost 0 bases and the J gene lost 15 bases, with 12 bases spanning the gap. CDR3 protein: CAWSVGTASFF. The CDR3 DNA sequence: TGTGCCTGGAGTGTTGGGACCGCATCGTTCTTC.

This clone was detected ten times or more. The CDR3: CASSPVGVPKNIQYF. The CDR3, as DNA: TGTGCCAGCAGCCCCGTGGGGGTACCCAAAAACATTCAGTACTTC. The chain has TRBV27 and TRBJ2-4, with D perhaps matching TRBD1 or TRBD2 (5 bases each). This CDR3 region has 15 residues. The germline V gene has CDR1 MNHEY and CDR2 SMNVEV (reference sequence). V gave up 6 bases and J gave up 2 bases, with 14 bases separating them.

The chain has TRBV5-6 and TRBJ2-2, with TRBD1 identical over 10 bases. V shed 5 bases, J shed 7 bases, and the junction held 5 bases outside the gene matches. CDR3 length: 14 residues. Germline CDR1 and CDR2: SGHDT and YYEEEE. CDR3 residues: CASRPGTGVGELFF. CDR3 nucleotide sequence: TGTGCCAGCAGACCGGGGACAGGGGTCGGGGAGCTGTTTTTT.

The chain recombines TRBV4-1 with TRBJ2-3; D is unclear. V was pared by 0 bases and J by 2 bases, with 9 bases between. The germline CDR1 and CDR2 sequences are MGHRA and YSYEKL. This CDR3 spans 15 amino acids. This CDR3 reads CASSQDERHTDTQYF. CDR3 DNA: TGCGCCAGCAGCCAAGATGAGAGACACACAGATACGCAGTATTTT.

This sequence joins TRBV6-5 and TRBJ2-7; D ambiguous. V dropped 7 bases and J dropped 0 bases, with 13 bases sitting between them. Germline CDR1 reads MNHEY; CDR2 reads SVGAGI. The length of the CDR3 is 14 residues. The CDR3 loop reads CASTRAPFSYEQYF. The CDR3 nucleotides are TGTGCCAGCACCCGAGCCCCTTTCTCCTACGAGCAGTACTTC.

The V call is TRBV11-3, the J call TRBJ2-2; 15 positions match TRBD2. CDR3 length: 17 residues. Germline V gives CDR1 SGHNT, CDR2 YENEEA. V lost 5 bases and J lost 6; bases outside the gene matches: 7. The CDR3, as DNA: TGTGCCAGCAGCCAGGGACTAGCGGGGGGCCGTGCCGGGGAGCTGTTTTTT. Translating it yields CASSQGLAGGRAGELFF.

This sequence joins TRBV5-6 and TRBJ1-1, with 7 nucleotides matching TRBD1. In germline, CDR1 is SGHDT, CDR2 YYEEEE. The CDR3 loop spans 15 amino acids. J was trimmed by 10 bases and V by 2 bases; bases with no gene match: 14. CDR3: CASSLRRGQVGGAFF. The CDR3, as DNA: TGTGCCAGCAGCTTAAGGAGGGGGCAAGTCGGTGGAGCTTTCTTT.

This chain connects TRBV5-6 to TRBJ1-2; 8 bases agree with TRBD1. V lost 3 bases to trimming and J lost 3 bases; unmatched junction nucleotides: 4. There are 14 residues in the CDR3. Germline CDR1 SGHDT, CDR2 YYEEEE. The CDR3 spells CASSSGQAHYGYTF. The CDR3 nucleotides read TGTGCCAGCAGCTCGGGACAGGCCCACTATGGCTACACCTTC. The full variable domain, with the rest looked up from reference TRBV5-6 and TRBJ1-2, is DAGVTQSPTHLIKTRGQQVTLRCSPKSGHDTVSWYQQALGQGPQFIFQYYEEEERQRGNFPDRFSGHQFPNYSSELNVNALLLGDSALYLCASSSGQAHYGYTFGSGTRLTVV.

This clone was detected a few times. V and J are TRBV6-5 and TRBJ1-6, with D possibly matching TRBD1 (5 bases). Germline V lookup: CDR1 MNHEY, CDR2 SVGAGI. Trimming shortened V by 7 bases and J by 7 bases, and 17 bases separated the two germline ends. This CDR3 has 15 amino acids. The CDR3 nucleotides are TGTGCCAGCACCAGGGACCGCCCTGAGAATTCACCCCTCCACTTT. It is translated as CASTRDRPENSPLHF.

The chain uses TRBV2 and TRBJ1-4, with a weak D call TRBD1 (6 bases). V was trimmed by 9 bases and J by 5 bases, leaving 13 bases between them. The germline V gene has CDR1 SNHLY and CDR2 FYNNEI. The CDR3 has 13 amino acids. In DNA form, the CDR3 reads TGTGCCAGTAGGACAGATACGAATGAAAAACTGTTTTTT. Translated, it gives CASRTDTNEKLFF.

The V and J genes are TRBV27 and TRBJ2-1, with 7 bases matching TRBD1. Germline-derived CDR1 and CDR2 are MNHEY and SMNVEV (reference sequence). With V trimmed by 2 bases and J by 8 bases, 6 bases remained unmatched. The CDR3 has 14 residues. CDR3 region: CASSLGRQGYEQFF. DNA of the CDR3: TGTGCCAGCAGTTTAGGTCGACAGGGCTATGAGCAGTTCTTC.

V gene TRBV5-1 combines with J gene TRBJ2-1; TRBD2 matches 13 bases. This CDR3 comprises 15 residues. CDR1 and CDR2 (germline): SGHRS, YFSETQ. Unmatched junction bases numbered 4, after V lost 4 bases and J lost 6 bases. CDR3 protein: CASSILAGGPNEQFF. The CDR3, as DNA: TGCGCCAGCAGCATACTAGCGGGAGGGCCCAATGAGCAGTTCTTC.

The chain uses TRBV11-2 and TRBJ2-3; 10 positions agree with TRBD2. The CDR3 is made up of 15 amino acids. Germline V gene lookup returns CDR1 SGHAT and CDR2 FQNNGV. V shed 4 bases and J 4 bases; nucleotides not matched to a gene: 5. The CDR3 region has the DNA TGTGCCAGCAGCTATACCAGCGGGAGGGCAGATACGCAGTATTTT. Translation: CASSYTSGRADTQYF. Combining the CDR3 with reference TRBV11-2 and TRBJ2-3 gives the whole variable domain EAGVAQSPRYKIIEKRQSVAFWCNPISGHATLYWYQQILGQGPKLLIQFQNNGVVDDSQLPKDRFSAERLKGVDSTLKIQPAKLEDSAVYLCASSYTSGRADTQYFGPGTRLTVL.

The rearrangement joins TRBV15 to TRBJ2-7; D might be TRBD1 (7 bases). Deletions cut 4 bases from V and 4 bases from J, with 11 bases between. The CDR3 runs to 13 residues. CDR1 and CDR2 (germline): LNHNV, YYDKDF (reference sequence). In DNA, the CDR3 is TGTGCCACCAGCATCCAGGGGGGATACGAGCAGTACTTC. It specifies CATSIQGGYEQYF.

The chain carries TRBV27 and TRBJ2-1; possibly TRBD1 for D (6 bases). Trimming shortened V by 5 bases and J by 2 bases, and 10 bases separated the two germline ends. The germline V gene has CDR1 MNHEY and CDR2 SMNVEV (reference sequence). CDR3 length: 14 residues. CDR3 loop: CASSTGSTYNEQFF. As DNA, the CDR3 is TGTGCCAGCAGTACAGGGAGCACCTACAATGAGCAGTTCTTC.

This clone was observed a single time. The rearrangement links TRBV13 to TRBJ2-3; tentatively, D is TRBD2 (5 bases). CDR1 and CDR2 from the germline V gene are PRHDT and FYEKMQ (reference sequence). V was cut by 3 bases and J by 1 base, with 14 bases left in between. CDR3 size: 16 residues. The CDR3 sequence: CASSLGRISGTDTQYF. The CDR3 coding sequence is TGTGCCAGCAGCTTGGGTCGTATTAGCGGCACAGATACGCAGTATTTT.

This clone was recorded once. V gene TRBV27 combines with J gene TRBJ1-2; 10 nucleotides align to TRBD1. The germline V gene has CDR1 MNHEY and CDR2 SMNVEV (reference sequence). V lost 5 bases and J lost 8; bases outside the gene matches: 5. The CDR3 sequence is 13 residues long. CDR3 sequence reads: CASSLGTGVGYTF. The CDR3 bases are TGTGCCAGCAGTCTCGGGACAGGGGTCGGCTACACCTTC.